This T cell receptor (beta chain) was documented in a study of early T cells in non-severe SARS-CoV-2 infection. Background on the study: Bulk RNA taken from unsorted whole blood was sequenced, leaving chains unpaired.

This clonotype was observed a handful of times. TCRdb called the 5' RACE reads again in MiXCR, with one record for every CDR3 protein. This table has about 55,000 distinct CDR3 sequences, 7% to 10% appearing once. Germline V gene lookup returns CDR1 SGHRS and CDR2 YFSETQ. This CDR3 spans 15 amino acids. Trimming pared 4 bases from V and 7 bases from J, leaving 17 bases between. Sequencing input: whole blood. The J gene is TRBJ1-4, the V gene TRBV5-1; the D gene is possibly TRBD1 (5 bases). This clonotype was obtained from an adult who was a healthcare worker with PCR-confirmed SARS-CoV-2 infection or an uninfected control (not recorded which). CDR3 sequence: CASSPGGDPFEKLFF. CDR3 coding DNA: TGCGCCAGCAGCCCTGGGGGGGACCCCTTTGAAAAACTGTTTTTT.